The 22 T cell receptor beta chains in this list originate from one sample, sequenced in a study of STAT5B mutations in CD4+ large granular lymphocyte leukemia. The assay was immunoSEQ multiplex PCR, and TCRdb's table has in-frame clones only and misses some. The sample yields about 40,000 clones, around 85% seen once. The specimen sequenced was CD4+ T cells from blood buffy coats. The receptors stem from a human donor in good health.

The CDR3 nucleotides are TGTGCCAGCAGCTTGACCGGGACTAGCTCGTCTACGCAGTATTTT. It codes for CASSLTGTSSSTQYF. The chain links TRBV11-2 to TRBJ2-3; the match to TRBD2 covers 9 bases. Germline V lookup: CDR1 SGHAT, CDR2 FQNNGV. This CDR3 region has 15 residues. J was trimmed by 8 bases and V by 3 bases; bases with no gene match: 9.

V is TRBV6-1 and J is TRBJ2-5; TRBD2 might be the D (7 bases). Germline loops: CDR1 MNHNS, CDR2 SASEGT. The CDR3 is 14 residues long. V was cut by 9 bases and J by 5 bases, with 19 bases left in between. The CDR3: CASLDLRGGETQYF. The CDR3 bases are TGTGCCAGTCTTGACCTCAGGGGAGGGGAGACCCAGTACTTC.

V gene TRBV5-3 combines with J gene TRBJ1-1, with a possible D match to TRBD1 (5 bases). TRBV5-3 is treated as an ORF (open reading frame) with a function not yet certain. The length of the CDR3 is 15 residues. The V end lost 3 bases, the J end lost 5 bases, and 17 bases lay between the germline ends. CDR3 sequence: CARSSALLGVTEAFF. Written as DNA, the CDR3 is TGTGCCAGAAGCTCGGCGCTTTTAGGGGTGACTGAAGCTTTCTTT.

The V gene is TRBV27, the J gene TRBJ2-3; D may be TRBD2 (6 bases). The germline gives CDR1 MNHEY, CDR2 SMNVEV (reference sequence). V shed 6 bases and J shed 11 bases, with 18 bases lying between them. The CDR3 spans 13 residues. The CDR3 coding sequence is TGTGCCAGCAGGGTTGCGGGAAGGATGGAGCAGTATTTT. This sequence encodes CASRVAGRMEQYF.

The V gene is TRBV11-1, the J gene TRBJ2-1, with unresolved D. This CDR3 is built from 13 residues. The germline CDR1 and CDR2 sequences are SGHAT and FQDESV (reference sequence). Trimming left V 3 bases short and J 6 bases short, with 9 bases between. The CDR3 is CASSFDGVNEQFF. The CDR3 DNA is TGTGCCAGCAGCTTCGACGGAGTCAATGAGCAGTTCTTC.

The table lists this clone with a count of one. The genes are TRBV7-9 and TRBJ2-3, with 7 bases identical to TRBD2. Unmatched junction bases numbered 6, after V lost 6 bases and J lost 0 bases. The CDR3 is 15 residues long. Looked up from germline, CDR1 is SEHNR and CDR2 is FQNEAQ (reference sequence). CDR3 coding DNA: TGTGCCAGCAGTTGGAGCGGGGCTAGCACAGATACGCAGTATTTT. Translation gives CASSWSGASTDTQYF.

In its sample, this clone was seen once. The junction and the germline gene differ at one end; a read error may be behind it. The chain uses TRBV5-8 and TRBJ1-4, with 7 positions matching TRBD1. Germline CDR1 is SGHTS and CDR2 is YDEGEE. The CDR3 runs to 13 residues. CDR3 nucleotide sequence: TGTGCCAACAGCGACAGGGTTAATGAAAAACTGTTTTTT. Its translation: CANSDRVNEKLFF.

The chain uses TRBV5-1 and TRBJ1-4; 8 positions agree with TRBD1. The V and J ends lost 4 bases and 7 bases, in that order; junction bases with no gene match: 9. The CDR3 is 15 residues long. Germline-derived CDR1 and CDR2 are SGHRS and YFSETQ. CDR3 nucleotide sequence: TGCGCCAGCAGCATGACAGGGGTTGAGCGTGAAAAACTGTTTTTT. Translating gives CASSMTGVEREKLFF.

This rearrangement joins TRBV2 to TRBJ1-5, with D possibly matching TRBD1 (5 bases). Per the germline V gene, CDR1 is SNHLY and CDR2 is FYNNEI. The CDR3 totals 13 residues. Deletions cut 6 bases from V and 4 bases from J, with 10 bases between. The CDR3, as DNA: TGTGCCAGCAGAACGCAGGGTAATCAGCCCCAGCATTTT. Protein product: CASRTQGNQPQHF.

The V call is TRBV30, the J call TRBJ2-7; D unresolved. CDR1 GTSNPN and CDR2 SVGIG come from the germline V gene (reference sequence). This CDR3 has 14 amino acids. Deletions cut 0 bases from V and 6 bases from J, with 15 bases between. In nucleotides, the CDR3 is TGTGCCTGGAGTGTACTCTCCCTTGGATCCGAGCAGTACTTC. Translated: CAWSVLSLGSEQYF. The whole variable domain, filled in from reference TRBV30 and TRBJ2-7, reads SQTIHQWPATLVQPVGSPLSLECTVEGTSNPNLYWYRQAAGRGLQLLFYSVGIGQISSEVPQNLSASRPQDRQFILSSKKLLLSDSGFYLCAWSVLSLGSEQYFGPGTRLTVT.

A single count supports this clone. The genes are TRBV15 and TRBJ2-5; D not certain. The DNA end favors TRBJ2-7, so the J call may be wrong. The CDR3 covers 11 residues. The germline V gene encodes CDR1 LNHNV and CDR2 YYDKDF (reference sequence). CDR3 residues: CATSRGYEQYF. The CDR3 DNA reads TGTGCCACCAGCAGGGGCTACGAGCAGTACTTC.

This chain connects TRBV6-1 to TRBJ2-7, with D perhaps given as TRBD1 or TRBD2 (6 bases each). The germline CDR1 and CDR2 sequences are MNHNS and SASEGT. The CDR3 contains 15 residues. The V gene lost 1 base and the J gene lost 4 bases, with 14 bases spanning the gap. CDR3: CASSEVGGRSYEQYF. CDR3 in DNA: TGTGCCAGCAGTGAAGTCGGGGGCCGGTCGTACGAGCAGTACTTC.

The chain couples TRBV4-3 to TRBJ2-5; D gene uncertain. Per the germline V gene, CDR1 is LGHNA and CDR2 is YSLEER. This CDR3 has 15 residues. The germline V and J ends were trimmed by 0 bases and 2 bases, with 10 bases remaining between them. The CDR3 is CASSQESARQETQYF. The CDR3 DNA sequence: TGCGCCAGCAGCCAAGAGTCGGCCAGACAAGAGACCCAGTACTTC.

The chain carries TRBV5-1 and TRBJ2-1; 9 bases are shared with TRBD2. Germline loops: CDR1 SGHRS, CDR2 YFSETQ. Trimming removed 2 bases from V and 5 bases from J; junction bases left unmatched: 8. This CDR3 has 16 residues. CDR3 DNA sequence: TGCGCCAGCAGCTTCTCCGGGACTAGCCTACACAATGAGCAGTTCTTC. Protein product: CASSFSGTSLHNEQFF.

The chain joins TRBV6-5 to TRBJ2-3, with D perhaps given as TRBD1 or TRBD2 (5 bases each). Germline V gene data show CDR1 as MNHEY and CDR2 as SVGAGI. CDR3 length equals 16 residues. Trimming stripped 3 bases from V and 0 bases from J, with 13 bases between. CDR3 sequence: CASSYRGRASTDTQYF. The CDR3 region has the DNA TGTGCCAGCAGTTATCGGGGACGGGCCAGCACAGATACGCAGTATTTT.

This clone turned up a few times. The J gene is TRBJ2-7, the V gene TRBV28; 8 nucleotides align to TRBD1. In germline, CDR1 is MDHEN, CDR2 SYDVKM. The CDR3 extends over 13 amino acids. The ends lost 6 bases at V and 5 bases at J; junction bases unmatched: 6. The CDR3 region has the DNA TGTGCCAGCAGCCGGGGACAGGCAAACGAGCAGTACTTC. Encoded protein: CASSRGQANEQYF.

This clone was seen a single time. The genes are TRBV2 and TRBJ1-4; 7 bases map to TRBD1. The CDR3 has 13 residues. Germline CDR1 is SNHLY and CDR2 is FYNNEI. J was trimmed by 8 bases and V by 8 bases; bases with no gene match: 8. The chain's CDR3 is CASHEGAVEKLFF. The CDR3 DNA reads TGTGCCAGCCACGAGGGGGCCGTCGAAAAACTGTTTTTT.

The sample holds one count of this clone. The chain couples TRBV5-5 to TRBJ1-4; 7 nucleotides align to TRBD1. Trimming took 7 bases from V and 7 from J; bases not matched to a gene: 10. This CDR3 has 14 residues. CDR1 and CDR2 from the germline V gene are SGHKS and YYEKEE (reference sequence). This CDR3 reads CASGQMGQSEKLFF. CDR3 nucleotides: TGTGCCAGCGGACAAATGGGACAGAGTGAAAAACTGTTTTTT.

V gene TRBV11-2 combines with J gene TRBJ2-1; 7 nucleotides line up with TRBD2. The CDR3 runs 16 residues. Germline V CDR1 and CDR2: SGHAT, FQNNGV. V dropped 0 bases and J dropped 7; count of bases not matched to a gene: 9. The CDR3 DNA is TGTGCCAGCAGCTTAGATGGCGGGAGTGGCGTTAATGAGCAGTTCTTC. Its translation: CASSLDGGSGVNEQFF.

This chain joins TRBV7-2 and TRBJ1-6; weak D call: TRBD1 (5 bases). The germline V gene has CDR1 SGHTA and CDR2 FQGNSA. This CDR3 contains 16 residues. With 2 bases removed from V and 5 bases from J, the gap between germline ends came to 13 bases. The CDR3 protein is CASSLSGTVNNSPLHF. Written as DNA, the CDR3 is TGTGCCAGCAGCTTATCCGGGACGGTCAATAATTCACCCCTCCACTTT.

This clone is a singleton in its sample. This chain uses TRBV7-2 with TRBJ1-2; D not certain. Trimming cost V 3 bases and J 3 bases, with 5 bases left between them. CDR1 and CDR2 (germline): SGHTA, FQGNSA. This CDR3 has 12 amino acids. CDR3 residues: CASSLNDYGYTF. In DNA form, the CDR3 reads TGTGCCAGCAGCTTGAATGACTATGGCTACACCTTC.

The chain links TRBV6-1 to TRBJ2-5, with D tentatively TRBD1 (6 bases). Trimming removed 3 bases from V and 7 bases from J, with 9 bases in between. Germline-derived CDR1 and CDR2 are MNHNS and SASEGT. The CDR3 totals 12 residues. CDR3 nucleotide sequence: TGTGCCAGCAGTGACCAGGGGTGGACCCAGTACTTC. This translates into CASSDQGWTQYF.